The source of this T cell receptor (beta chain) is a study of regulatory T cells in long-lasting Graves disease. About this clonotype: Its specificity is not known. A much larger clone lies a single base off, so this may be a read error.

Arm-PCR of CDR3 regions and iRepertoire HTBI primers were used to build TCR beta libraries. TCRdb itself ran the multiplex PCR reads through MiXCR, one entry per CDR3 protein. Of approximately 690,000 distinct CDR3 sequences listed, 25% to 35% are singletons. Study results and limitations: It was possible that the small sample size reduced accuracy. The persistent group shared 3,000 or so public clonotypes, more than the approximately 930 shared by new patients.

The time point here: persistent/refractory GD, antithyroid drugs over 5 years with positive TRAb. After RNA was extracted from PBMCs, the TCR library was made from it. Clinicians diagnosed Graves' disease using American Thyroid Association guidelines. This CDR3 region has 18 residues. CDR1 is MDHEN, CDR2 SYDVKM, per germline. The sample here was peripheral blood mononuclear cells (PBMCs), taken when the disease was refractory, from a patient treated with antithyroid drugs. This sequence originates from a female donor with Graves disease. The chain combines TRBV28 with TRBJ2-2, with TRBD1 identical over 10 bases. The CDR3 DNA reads TGTGCCAGCAGCCAAAACACGGGACAGGGGATTGGCACCGGGGGGCTGTTTTTT. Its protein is CASSQNTGQGIGTGGLFF.